Given below is one T cell receptor beta chain in context. This sample includes further DNA sequences coding for the same CDR3. This sample is part of a study of shared clonotypes between healthy human individuals. TCRdb keeps only in-frame clones here, not all; method: immunoSEQ multiplex PCR. The repertoire holds about 2.4 million clones, with approximately 93% as singletons. Memory CD4+ cells were the fraction left after CD45RA+ naive selection. The CDR3 has 16 residues. CDR1 and CDR2 (germline): SGHRS, YFSETQ. Germline trimming cut 3 bases from V and 4 bases from J; bases unmatched to any gene: 5. The chain combines TRBV5-1 with TRBJ2-6; TRBD2 matches 9 bases. This TCR was sampled from a man aged 18 to 29 in good health. Some clones in this sample may be carry-over from other donors' samples. The sample comprised naive CD4+ T cells from PBMCs. Stated subset: CD45RA+ positively selected. CDR3 in amino acids: CASSSGTSSGANVLTF. The CDR3 DNA is TGCGCCAGCAGCTCCGGGACTAGCTCCGGGGCCAACGTCCTGACTTTC.